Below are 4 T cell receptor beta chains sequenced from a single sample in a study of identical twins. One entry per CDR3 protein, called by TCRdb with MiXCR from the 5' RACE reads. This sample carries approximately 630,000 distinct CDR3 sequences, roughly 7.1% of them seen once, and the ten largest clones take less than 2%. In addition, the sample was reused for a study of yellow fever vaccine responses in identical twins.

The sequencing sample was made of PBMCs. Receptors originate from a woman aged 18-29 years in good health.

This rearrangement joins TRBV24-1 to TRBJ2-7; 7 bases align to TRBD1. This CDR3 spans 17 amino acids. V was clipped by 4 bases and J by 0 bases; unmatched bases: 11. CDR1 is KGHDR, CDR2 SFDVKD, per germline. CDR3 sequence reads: CATSEPTGTAFSYEQYV. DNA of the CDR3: TGTGCCACCAGTGAGCCGACCGGGACAGCTTTCTCCTACGAGCAGTACGTC.

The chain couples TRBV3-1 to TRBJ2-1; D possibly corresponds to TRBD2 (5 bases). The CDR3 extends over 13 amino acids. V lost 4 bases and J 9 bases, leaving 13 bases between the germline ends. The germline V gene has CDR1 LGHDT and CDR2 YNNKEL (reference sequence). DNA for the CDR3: TGTGCCAGCAGCCCAACCGACTACGGTGAGCAGTTCTTC. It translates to CASSPTDYGEQFF.

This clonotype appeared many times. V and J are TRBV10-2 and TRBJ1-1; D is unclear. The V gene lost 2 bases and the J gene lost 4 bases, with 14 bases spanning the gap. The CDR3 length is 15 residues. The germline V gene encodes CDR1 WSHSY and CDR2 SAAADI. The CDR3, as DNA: TGCGCCAGCAGTGAGAGAGGGAGACCGACCACTGAAGCTTTCTTT. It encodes CASSERGRPTTEAFF.

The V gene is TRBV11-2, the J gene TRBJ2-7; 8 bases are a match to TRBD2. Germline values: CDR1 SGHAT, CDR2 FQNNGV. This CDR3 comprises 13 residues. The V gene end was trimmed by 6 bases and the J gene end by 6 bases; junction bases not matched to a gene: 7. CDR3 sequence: CASRKAGVGEQYF. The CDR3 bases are TGTGCCAGCAGGAAAGCGGGAGTAGGCGAGCAGTACTTC.